The 30 T cell receptor beta chains listed next were all sequenced from one sample in a study of T cells after yellow fever vaccination. TCRdb itself ran the 5' RACE reads through MiXCR, one entry per CDR3 protein. The data show about 330,000 distinct CDR3 sequences, about 7.8% seen once. This specimen was PBMCs, taken about 49 days after the first yellow fever vaccination. The receptors were gathered from a man younger than 35 who received the YFV17D yellow fever vaccine.

This clonotype was observed a few times. The chain combines TRBV27 with TRBJ2-2; D uncertain. Trimming pared 5 bases from V and 2 bases from J, leaving 6 bases between. The CDR3 has 13 residues. CDR1 is MNHEY, CDR2 SMNVEV, per germline (reference sequence). The CDR3 sequence is CASSRTNTGELFF. Here the CDR3 DNA reads TGTGCCAGCAGTCGAACAAACACCGGGGAGCTGTTTTTT.

This clonotype was seen only a few times. In DNA, the CDR3 is TGCAGTGCTACAGGGGGCGTTGCCGGGGAGCTGTTTTTT. This translates into CSATGGVAGELFF. The V and J genes are TRBV20-1 and TRBJ2-2; 8 positions match TRBD1. The CDR3 totals 13 residues. The V gene end was trimmed by 4 bases and the J gene end by 6 bases; junction bases not matched to a gene: 4. Looked up from germline, CDR1 is DFQATT and CDR2 is SNEGSKA (reference sequence).

Only a few counts were recorded for this clonotype. This chain links TRBV11-2 with TRBJ2-5, with D hard to call. The V gene's germline CDR1 is SGHAT and CDR2 FQNNGV. Trimming shortened V by 5 bases and J by 4 bases, and 17 bases separated the two germline ends. The CDR3 is made up of 15 amino acids. The CDR3 bases are TGTGCCAGCAGCCTCGACCCTCGCGGTATAGAGACCCAGTACTTC. Translating gives CASSLDPRGIETQYF. The complete variable domain, with remaining parts taken from reference TRBV11-2 and TRBJ2-5, reads EAGVAQSPRYKIIEKRQSVAFWCNPISGHATLYWYQQILGQGPKLLIQFQNNGVVDDSQLPKDRFSAERLKGVDSTLKIQPAKLEDSAVYLCASSLDPRGIETQYFGPGTRLLVL.

The rearrangement links TRBV4-3 to TRBJ2-7; D ambiguous. CDR1 and CDR2 (germline): LGHNA, YSLEER. Trimming took 4 bases from V and 6 from J, leaving 13 bases between them. The CDR3 has 13 residues. The CDR3: CASSPRRVGEQYF. As DNA, the CDR3 is TGCGCCAGCAGCCCCCGAAGGGTGGGCGAGCAGTACTTC.

The V gene is TRBV6-2 or TRBV6-3, the J gene TRBJ1-1; D call uncertain. V was shortened by 0 bases and J by 1 base, with 9 bases between the two germline ends. Germline V gives CDR1 MNHEY, CDR2 SVGEGT. The CDR3 consists of 15 residues. Written as DNA, the CDR3 is TGTGCCAGCAGTTACTCGTTTATCAGGAACACTGAAGCTTTCTTT. This gives the protein CASSYSFIRNTEAFF.

This clonotype was picked up many times. The chain has TRBV12-3 or TRBV12-4 and TRBJ1-6, with D unresolved. V lost 3 bases and J lost 9, with 6 bases in between. The CDR3 consists of 12 residues. CDR3 sequence (DNA): TGTGCCAGCAGTTTTCGGAGTTCACCCCTCCACTTT. Translated, it gives CASSFRSSPLHF.

This clonotype was recorded many times. V and J are TRBV18 and TRBJ1-1, with 8 nucleotides matching TRBD1. Germline V CDR1 and CDR2: KGHSH, LQKENI. After removal of 6 bases from V and 6 bases from J, the junction contained 6 bases not matched to a gene. The CDR3 covers 13 residues. CDR3 bases: TGTGCCAGCTCGGGGACAGGTTGGGCTGAAGCTTTCTTT. Its protein is CASSGTGWAEAFF.

This clonotype occurred many times. V is TRBV5-6 and J is TRBJ1-6; D not resolved. The CDR3 has 13 amino acids. The V and J ends lost 0 bases and 14 bases respectively, with 12 bases between them. Germline V gives CDR1 SGHDT, CDR2 YYEEEE. The CDR3 is CASSLALDGSLHF. CDR3 DNA sequence: TGTGCCAGCAGCTTGGCGCTGGACGGGTCCCTCCACTTT.

This clonotype was observed at least ten times. The rearrangement links TRBV10-3 to TRBJ2-1; the D gene could be TRBD1 or TRBD2 (5 bases each). Germline V gene data show CDR1 as ENHRY and CDR2 as SYGVKD. The CDR3 has 14 amino acids. Deletions cut 6 bases from V and 10 bases from J, with 19 bases between. CDR3 loop: CAIRKGPTDIEQFF. The DNA for the CDR3 is TGTGCCATCAGGAAGGGACCAACTGATATAGAGCAGTTCTTC.

In its sample, this clonotype was seen a few times. This sequence joins TRBV7-2 and TRBJ2-1; TRBD1 might be the D (5 bases). With 5 bases removed from V and 2 bases from J, the gap between germline ends came to 16 bases. The CDR3 loop spans 16 amino acids. Per germline, CDR1 SGHTA and CDR2 FQGNSA. CDR3 region: CASSVNFGQAYNEQFF. The CDR3 DNA reads as TGTGCCAGCAGCGTAAACTTTGGACAAGCCTACAATGAGCAGTTCTTC.

The genes are TRBV6-2 or TRBV6-3 and TRBJ2-3; 11 nucleotides match TRBD2. Looked up from germline, CDR1 is MNHEY and CDR2 is SVGEGT. The V gene end was trimmed by 8 bases and the J gene end by 4 bases; junction bases not matched to a gene: 11. The CDR3 runs to 16 residues. CDR3 residues: CASSTRLAGIPDTQYF. DNA for the CDR3: TGTGCCAGCTCCACTCGACTAGCGGGGATCCCAGATACGCAGTATTTT.

The chain links TRBV29-1 to TRBJ1-4, with TRBD1 identical over 8 bases. V was clipped by 4 bases and J by 7 bases; unmatched bases: 5. The CDR3 sequence is 13 residues long. Germline V lookup: CDR1 SQVTM, CDR2 ANQGSEA. The CDR3, as DNA: TGCAGCGTTGGCGGACAGGGTGGTGAAAAACTGTTTTTT. It translates to CSVGGQGGEKLFF.

The chain couples TRBV6-2 or TRBV6-3 to TRBJ1-2; D is unclear. The germline V gene has CDR1 MNHEY and CDR2 SVGEGT. This CDR3 spans 13 amino acids. V lost 7 bases, J lost 4 bases, and 13 bases lay in between. The CDR3 protein is CASTPFELYGYTF. Written as DNA, the CDR3 is TGTGCCAGCACCCCGTTTGAACTCTATGGCTACACCTTC.

The genes are TRBV2 and TRBJ2-3, with a possible D match to TRBD1 (6 bases). CDR3 length equals 14 residues. V was cut by 3 bases and J by 4 bases, with 11 bases left in between. Germline loops: CDR1 SNHLY, CDR2 FYNNEI. The CDR3 region is CASSDGGHPDTQYF. The CDR3 DNA follows: TGTGCCAGCAGTGATGGGGGACATCCAGATACGCAGTATTTT.

The V and J genes are TRBV2 and TRBJ2-3; D possibly matches TRBD1 or TRBD2 (5 bases each). The CDR3 has 15 residues. CDR1 and CDR2 (germline): SNHLY, FYNNEI. The V end lost 2 bases, the J end lost 3 bases, and 12 bases lay between the germline ends. CDR3 in amino acids: CASSEFGDETDTQYF. CDR3 DNA sequence: TGTGCCAGCAGTGAATTCGGGGACGAAACAGATACGCAGTATTTT.

J is TRBJ2-3 and V is TRBV9; D is perhaps TRBD1 or TRBD2 (5 bases each). The CDR3 spans 18 residues. CDR1 and CDR2 from the germline V gene are SGDLS and YYNGEE. The V and J ends lost 6 bases and 0 bases respectively, with 23 bases between them. The CDR3 loop is CASTPSRGGLSSTDTQYF. DNA of the CDR3: TGTGCCAGCACCCCCTCACGGGGCGGTTTATCTAGCACAGATACGCAGTATTTT.

This clonotype was seen more than once but under ten times. V is TRBV27 and J is TRBJ2-5; 10 bases are shared with TRBD1. The CDR3 contains 15 residues. Germline V gene sequence: CDR1 MNHEY, CDR2 SMNVEV (reference sequence). V was clipped by 6 bases and J by 4 bases; unmatched bases: 8. The CDR3 sequence: CASSLSWTGGETQYF. In nucleotides, the CDR3 is TGTGCCAGCAGCCTCTCCTGGACAGGGGGAGAGACCCAGTACTTC.

The J gene is TRBJ1-1, the V gene TRBV6-5, with D possibly TRBD1 on 6 matching bases. In germline, CDR1 is MNHEY, CDR2 SVGAGI. Trimming stripped 5 bases from V and 5 bases from J, with 15 bases between. The CDR3 spans 14 residues. The CDR3 DNA sequence: TGTGCCAGCAGTAACAGGGATCTTTTTACTGAAGCTTTCTTT. Translation gives CASSNRDLFTEAFF.

The chain combines TRBV4-3 with TRBJ2-1, with TRBD2 identical over 9 bases. Per germline, CDR1 LGHNA and CDR2 YSLEER. CDR3 size: 16 residues. V lost 2 bases, J lost 9 bases, and 11 bases stayed unmatched. The CDR3 sequence: CASSQQWGGGAGEQFF. The CDR3 DNA is TGCGCCAGCAGCCAACAATGGGGCGGGGGGGCCGGTGAGCAGTTCTTC.

This clonotype was seen many times. V and J are TRBV24-1 and TRBJ1-5; D remains unclear. CDR3 length equals 13 residues. Trimming shortened V by 5 bases and J by 7 bases, and 11 bases separated the two germline ends. Germline lookup yields CDR1 KGHDR and CDR2 SFDVKD. The CDR3 DNA is TGTGCCACCAGTGGTAGCGGGGAACAGCCCCAGCATTTT. It codes for CATSGSGEQPQHF.

The rearrangement links TRBV12-3 or TRBV12-4 to TRBJ2-2, with 8 bases that match TRBD1. This CDR3 region has 16 residues. J was trimmed by 2 bases and V by 4 bases; bases with no gene match: 6. The CDR3 nucleotides are TGTGCCAGCAGTTCTGGACAGGGCCCAAACACCGGGGAGCTGTTTTTT. Translated, it gives CASSSGQGPNTGELFF.

This clonotype showed up just a few times. The V call is TRBV20-1, the J call TRBJ2-2, with 8 bases matching TRBD1. Trimming removed 4 bases from V and 1 base from J; junction bases left unmatched: 5. Germline V gene data show CDR1 as DFQATT and CDR2 as SNEGSKA (reference sequence). The CDR3 extends over 15 amino acids. The CDR3 sequence is CSATKQGENTGELFF. The CDR3 nucleotides are TGCAGTGCTACAAAACAGGGGGAGAACACCGGGGAGCTGTTTTTT.

This clonotype was recorded a few times. V is TRBV7-2 and J is TRBJ2-7; TRBD1 might be the D (5 bases). The CDR3 totals 13 residues. Germline CDR1 SGHTA, CDR2 FQGNSA. V lost 1 base and J lost 3, with 7 bases in between. The CDR3 nucleotides are TGTGCCAGCAGCTTAGGGGGCTACTACGAGCAGTACGTC. Its translation: CASSLGGYYEQYV.

V usage is TRBV19 and J usage is TRBJ2-3, with 9 nucleotides matching TRBD1. The CDR3 is made up of 17 amino acids. V was clipped by 7 bases and J by 6 bases; unmatched bases: 17. Germline-derived CDR1 and CDR2 are LNHDA and SQIVND (reference sequence). The CDR3: CASTQTRGGTGTDTQYF. The CDR3 bases are TGTGCCAGTACCCAGACGCGAGGGGGGACAGGGACGGATACGCAGTATTTT.

The chain recombines TRBV20-1 with TRBJ2-4; D remains unclear. The CDR3 consists of 12 residues. Germline CDR1 is DFQATT and CDR2 is SNEGSKA (reference sequence). The V end was cut by 3 bases, the J end by 3 bases, with 6 bases between. CDR3 protein: CSARSGKNIQYF. Written as DNA, the CDR3 is TGCAGTGCTAGGTCGGGCAAAAACATTCAGTACTTC.

This clonotype was counted between two and nine times. The chain carries TRBV6-5 and TRBJ1-1, with D possibly matching TRBD1 (6 bases). Germline CDR1 is MNHEY and CDR2 is SVGAGI. Trimming left V 4 bases short and J 4 bases short, with 13 bases between. The CDR3 extends over 14 amino acids. The CDR3 DNA sequence: TGTGCCAGCAGTTTATTAGGGGGGGGCACTGAAGCTTTCTTT. Amino acids: CASSLLGGGTEAFF.

This clonotype was seen a handful of times. The V call is TRBV20-1, the J call TRBJ2-7, with 7 bases that match TRBD1. After removal of 6 bases from V and 2 bases from J, the junction contained 16 bases not matched to a gene. Looked up from germline, CDR1 is DFQATT and CDR2 is SNEGSKA (reference sequence). CDR3 size: 16 residues. CDR3: CSARGSGTAPAYEQYF. In DNA, the CDR3 is TGCAGTGCCCGTGGTTCCGGGACAGCCCCAGCCTACGAGCAGTACTTC.

This chain uses TRBV5-1 with TRBJ1-1; 8 bases line up with TRBD1. Trimming took 0 bases from V and 3 from J; bases not matched to a gene: 1. The CDR3 spans 14 residues. CDR1 SGHRS and CDR2 YFSETQ come from the germline V gene. CDR3 sequence (DNA): TGCGCCAGCAGCTTGGACAGGGGGTACACTGAAGCTTTCTTT. Amino acid sequence: CASSLDRGYTEAFF.

A few counts support this clonotype. V gene TRBV5-1 combines with J gene TRBJ2-1, with TRBD1 matching 7 bases. The length of the CDR3 is 15 residues. Germline values: CDR1 SGHRS, CDR2 YFSETQ. V shed 7 bases, J shed 0 bases, and the junction held 7 bases outside the gene matches. The CDR3 sequence: CASGQGVNSYNEQFF. The CDR3 DNA sequence: TGCGCCAGCGGGCAGGGGGTCAACTCCTACAATGAGCAGTTCTTC.

V usage is TRBV12-3 or TRBV12-4 and J usage is TRBJ1-2; unclear D gene. Trimming shortened V by 1 base and J by 0 bases, and 9 bases separated the two germline ends. The CDR3 consists of 15 residues. The CDR3 spells CASSLVADSNYGYTF. The CDR3 region has the DNA TGTGCCAGCAGTTTAGTGGCGGACTCTAACTATGGCTACACCTTC.